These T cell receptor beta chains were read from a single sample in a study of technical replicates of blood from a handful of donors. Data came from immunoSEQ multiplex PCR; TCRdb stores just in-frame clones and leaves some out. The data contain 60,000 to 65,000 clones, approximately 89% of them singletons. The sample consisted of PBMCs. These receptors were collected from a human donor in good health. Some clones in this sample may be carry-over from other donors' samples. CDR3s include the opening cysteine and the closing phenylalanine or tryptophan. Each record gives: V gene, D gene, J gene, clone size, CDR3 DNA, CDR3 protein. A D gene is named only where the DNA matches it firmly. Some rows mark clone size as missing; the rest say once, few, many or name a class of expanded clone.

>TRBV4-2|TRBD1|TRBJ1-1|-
TGTGCCAGCAGCCAAGATCTGGGCAGGGGGAGGACTGAAGCTTTCTTT
CASSQDLGRGRTEAFF
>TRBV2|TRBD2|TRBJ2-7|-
TGTGCCAGTAGACTAGCGCTGAGCTACGAGCAGTACTTC
CASRLALSYEQYF
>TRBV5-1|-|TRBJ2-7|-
TGCGCCAGCAGCTTGGGGAACAGTTACGAGCAGTACTTC
CASSLGNSYEQYF
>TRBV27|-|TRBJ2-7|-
TGTGCCAGCAGTCAAGGGTGGGGGGGGCCCTACGAGCAGTACTTC
CASSQGWGGPYEQYF
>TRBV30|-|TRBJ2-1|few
TGTGCCGGGTGGACACACCACAATGAGCAGTTCTTC
CAGWTHHNEQFF
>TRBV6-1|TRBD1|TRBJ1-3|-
TGTGCCAGCAGTGATACAGGGGGAAGTGGAAACACCATATATTTT
CASSDTGGSGNTIYF
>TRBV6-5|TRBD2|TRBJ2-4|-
TGTGCCAGCAGTTACCGGACTAGCGGAGTCAAAAACATTCAGTACTTC
CASSYRTSGVKNIQYF
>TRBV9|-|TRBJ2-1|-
TGTGCCAGCAGCCCACAAGGGCGCCCAGCGGACAATGAGCAGTTCTTC
CASSPQGRPADNEQFF
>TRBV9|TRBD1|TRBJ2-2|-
TGTGCCAGCAGCGGCTTAGGACAGGGGGGCACCGGGGAGCTGTTTTTT
CASSGLGQGGTGELFF
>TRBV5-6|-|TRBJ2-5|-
TGTGCCAGCAGCTTGGATGCGGGTAAAGAGACCCAGTACTTC
CASSLDAGKETQYF
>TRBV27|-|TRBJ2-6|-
TGTGCCAGCAGTTTCACTCTCGGTGGTGGGGCCAACGTCCTGACTTTC
CASSFTLGGGANVLTF
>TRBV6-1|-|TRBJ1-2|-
TGTGCCAGCAGTGAAGGACAGTATGGCTACACCTTC
CASSEGQYGYTF
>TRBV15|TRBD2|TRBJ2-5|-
TGTGCCACCAGCAGTGAGACGGGGGGTGCAGAGACCCAGTACTTC
CATSSETGGAETQYF
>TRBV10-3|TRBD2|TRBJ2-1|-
TGTGCCATCAGTGAGGGGCGGGAGGGCCCAGTAAACAATGAGCAGTTCTTC
CAISEGREGPVNNEQFF
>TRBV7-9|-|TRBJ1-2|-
TGTGCCAGCAGCTTAGGAGGGCCTTCGCTGGGTGGCTACACCTTC
CASSLGGPSLGGYTF
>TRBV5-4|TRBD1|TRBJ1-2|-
TGTGCCAGCAGCGCCGGGACAGCTAACTATGGCTACACCTTC
CASSAGTANYGYTF
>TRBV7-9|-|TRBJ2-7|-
TGTGCCAGCAGCTTAGCCGATGGGAGAACCTACGAGCAGTACTTC
CASSLADGRTYEQYF
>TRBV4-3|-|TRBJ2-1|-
TGCGCCAGCAGCCACCCGTGGAGAGGCAATGAGCAGTTCTTC
CASSHPWRGNEQFF
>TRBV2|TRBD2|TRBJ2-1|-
TGTGCCAGCAGCCGGACTAGCGGGACTGCCTACAATGAGCAGTTCTTC
CASSRTSGTAYNEQFF
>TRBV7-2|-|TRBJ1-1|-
TGTGCCAGCAGCCCAAATCGGGTGACGGGGGCTTTCTTT
CASSPNRVTGAFF
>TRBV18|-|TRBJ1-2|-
TGTGCCAGCTCACCCTCCCCCGGGAACTATGGCTACACCTTC
CASSPSPGNYGYTF
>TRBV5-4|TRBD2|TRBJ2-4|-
TGTGCCAGCAGCACAAAAGCGGGGGGGTCCAAAAACATTCAGTACTTC
CASSTKAGGSKNIQYF
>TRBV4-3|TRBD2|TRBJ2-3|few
TGCGCCAGCAGCCAAGATCGAGGTAGCGGGAGCGCGCAGTATTTT
CASSQDRGSGSAQYF
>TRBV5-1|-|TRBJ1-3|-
TGCGCCAGCAGAAATCTCTACTCTGGAAACACCATATATTTT
CASRNLYSGNTIYF
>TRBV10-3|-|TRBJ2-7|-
TGTGCCATCAGGGAAACGGACAGTCCTCCCTACGAGCAGTACTTC
CAIRETDSPPYEQYF
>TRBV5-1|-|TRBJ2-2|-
TGCGCCAGCAGCTTCGGGACACTCACCGGGGAGCTGTTTTTT
CASSFGTLTGELFF
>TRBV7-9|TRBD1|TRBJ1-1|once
TGTGCCAGCAGCTTAGTCTCCGGGACAGACACTGAAGCTTTCTTT
CASSLVSGTDTEAFF
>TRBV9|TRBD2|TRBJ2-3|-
TGTGCCAGCAGCAAAGGACTAGCGGGGGATAGCACAGATACGCAGTATTTT
CASSKGLAGDSTDTQYF
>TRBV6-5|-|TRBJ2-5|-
TGTGCCAGCAGTCGAACAGGGCCAGGGGCAGAGACCCAGTACTTC
CASSRTGPGAETQYF
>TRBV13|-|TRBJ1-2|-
TGTGCCAGCACAAGACAGTTTTATGGCTACACCTTC
CASTRQFYGYTF
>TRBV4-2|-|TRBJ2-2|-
TGTGCCAGCAGCCAAGGGCCGCTGAACACCGGGGAGCTGTTTTTT
CASSQGPLNTGELFF
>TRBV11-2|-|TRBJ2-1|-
TGTGCCAGCAGCTTAAAGATCCGAGCTCCCTCCTACAATGAGCAGTTCTTC
CASSLKIRAPSYNEQFF